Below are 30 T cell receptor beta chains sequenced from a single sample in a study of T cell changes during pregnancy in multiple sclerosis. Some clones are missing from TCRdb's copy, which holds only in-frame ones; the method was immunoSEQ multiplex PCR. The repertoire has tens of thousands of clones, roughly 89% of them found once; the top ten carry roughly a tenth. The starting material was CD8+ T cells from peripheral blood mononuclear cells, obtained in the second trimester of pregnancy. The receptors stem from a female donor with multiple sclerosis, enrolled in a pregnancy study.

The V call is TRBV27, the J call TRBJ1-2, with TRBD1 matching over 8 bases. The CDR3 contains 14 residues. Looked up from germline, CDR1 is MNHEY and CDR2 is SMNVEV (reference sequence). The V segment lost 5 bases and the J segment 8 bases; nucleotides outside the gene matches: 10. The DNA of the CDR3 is TGTGCCAGCAGTACGACAGGGGCAGGGGGAGGCTACACCTTC. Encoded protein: CASSTTGAGGGYTF.

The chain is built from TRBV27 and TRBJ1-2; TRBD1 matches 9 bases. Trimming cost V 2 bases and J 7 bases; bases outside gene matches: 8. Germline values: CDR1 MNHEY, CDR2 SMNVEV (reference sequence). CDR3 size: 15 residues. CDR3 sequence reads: CASSLSNRGLTGYTF. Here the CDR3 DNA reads TGTGCCAGCAGTTTAAGTAACAGGGGGCTTACTGGCTACACCTTC.

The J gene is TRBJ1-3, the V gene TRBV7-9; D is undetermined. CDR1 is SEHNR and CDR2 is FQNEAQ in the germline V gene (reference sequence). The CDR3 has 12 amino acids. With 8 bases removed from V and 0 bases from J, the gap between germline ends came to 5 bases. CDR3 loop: CASPSSGNTIYF. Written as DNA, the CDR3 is TGTGCCAGCCCCAGCTCTGGAAACACCATATATTTT.

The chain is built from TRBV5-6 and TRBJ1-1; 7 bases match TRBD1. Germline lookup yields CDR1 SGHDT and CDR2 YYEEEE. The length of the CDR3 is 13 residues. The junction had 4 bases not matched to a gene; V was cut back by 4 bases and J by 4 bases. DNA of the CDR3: TGTGCCAGCAGCCACAGGGGTCCCACTGAAGCTTTCTTT. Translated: CASSHRGPTEAFF.

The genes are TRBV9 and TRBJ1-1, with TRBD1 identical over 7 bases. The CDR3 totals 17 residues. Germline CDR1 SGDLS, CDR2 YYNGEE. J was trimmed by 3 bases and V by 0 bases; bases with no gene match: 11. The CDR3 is CASSVAPFRGLDTEAFF. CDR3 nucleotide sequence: TGTGCCAGCAGCGTAGCCCCCTTCAGGGGGTTGGACACTGAAGCTTTCTTT. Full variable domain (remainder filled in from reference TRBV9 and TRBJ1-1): DSGVTQTPKHLITATGQRVTLRCSPRSGDLSVYWYQQSLDQGLQFLIQYYNGEERAKGNILERFSAQQFPDLHSELNLSSLELGDSALYFCASSVAPFRGLDTEAFFGQGTRLTVV.

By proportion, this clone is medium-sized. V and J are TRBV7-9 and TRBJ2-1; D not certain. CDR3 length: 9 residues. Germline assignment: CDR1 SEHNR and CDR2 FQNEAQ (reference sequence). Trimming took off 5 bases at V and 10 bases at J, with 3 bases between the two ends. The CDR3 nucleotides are TGTGCCAGCAGCCAAGAGCAGTTCTTC. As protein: CASSQEQFF.

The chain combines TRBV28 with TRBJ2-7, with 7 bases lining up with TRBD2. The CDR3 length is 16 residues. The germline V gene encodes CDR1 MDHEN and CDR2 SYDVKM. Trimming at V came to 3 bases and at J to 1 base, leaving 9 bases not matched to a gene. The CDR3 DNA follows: TGTGCCAGCAGTTTTATCCCGGGACTATCTTCCTACGAGCAGTACTTC. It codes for CASSFIPGLSSYEQYF.

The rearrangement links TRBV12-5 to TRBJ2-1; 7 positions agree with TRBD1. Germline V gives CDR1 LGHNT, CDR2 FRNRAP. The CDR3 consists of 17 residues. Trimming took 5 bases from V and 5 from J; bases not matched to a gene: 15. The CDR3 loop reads CASGPHSPTGADNEQFF. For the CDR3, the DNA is TGTGCTAGTGGTCCACATTCCCCCACAGGGGCGGACAATGAGCAGTTCTTC.

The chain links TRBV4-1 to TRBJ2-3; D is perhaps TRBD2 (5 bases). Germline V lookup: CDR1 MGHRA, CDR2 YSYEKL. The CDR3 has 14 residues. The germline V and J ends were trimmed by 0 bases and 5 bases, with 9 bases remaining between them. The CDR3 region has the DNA TGCGCCAGCAGCCAAGAACCCGGGGAAGATACGCAGTATTTT. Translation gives CASSQEPGEDTQYF.

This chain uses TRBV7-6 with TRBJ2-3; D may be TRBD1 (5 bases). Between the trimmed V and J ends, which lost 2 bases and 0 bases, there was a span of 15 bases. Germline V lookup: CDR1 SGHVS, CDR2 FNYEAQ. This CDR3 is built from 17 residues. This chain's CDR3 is CASSLSPRAYSTDTQYF. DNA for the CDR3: TGTGCCAGCAGCTTAAGCCCCAGGGCATATAGCACAGATACGCAGTATTTT. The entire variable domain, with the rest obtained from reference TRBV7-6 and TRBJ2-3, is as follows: GAGVSQSPRYKVTKRGQDVALRCDPISGHVSLYWYRQALGQGPEFLTYFNYEAQQDKSGLPNDRFSAERPEGSISTLTIQRTEQRDSAMYRCASSLSPRAYSTDTQYFGPGTRLTVL.

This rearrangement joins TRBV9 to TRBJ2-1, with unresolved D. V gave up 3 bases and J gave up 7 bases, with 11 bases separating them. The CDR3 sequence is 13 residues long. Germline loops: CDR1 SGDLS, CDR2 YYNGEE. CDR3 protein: CASSAVGGNEQFF. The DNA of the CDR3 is TGTGCCAGCAGCGCCGTTGGCGGAAATGAGCAGTTCTTC. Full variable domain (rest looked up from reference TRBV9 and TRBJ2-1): DSGVTQTPKHLITATGQRVTLRCSPRSGDLSVYWYQQSLDQGLQFLIQYYNGEERAKGNILERFSAQQFPDLHSELNLSSLELGDSALYFCASSAVGGNEQFFGPGTRLTVL.

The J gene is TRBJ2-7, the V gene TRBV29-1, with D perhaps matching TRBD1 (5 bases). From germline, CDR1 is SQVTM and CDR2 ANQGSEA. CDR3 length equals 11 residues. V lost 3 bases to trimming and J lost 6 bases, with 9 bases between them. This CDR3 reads CSVEVGVEQYF. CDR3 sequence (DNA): TGCAGCGTTGAGGTAGGGGTCGAGCAGTACTTC.

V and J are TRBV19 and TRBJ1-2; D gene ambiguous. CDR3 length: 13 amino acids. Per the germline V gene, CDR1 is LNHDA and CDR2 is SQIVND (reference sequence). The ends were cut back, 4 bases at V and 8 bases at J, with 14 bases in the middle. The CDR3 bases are TGTGCCAGTAGTAGCGGCCCGAACGGGGGCTACACCTTC. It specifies CASSSGPNGGYTF.

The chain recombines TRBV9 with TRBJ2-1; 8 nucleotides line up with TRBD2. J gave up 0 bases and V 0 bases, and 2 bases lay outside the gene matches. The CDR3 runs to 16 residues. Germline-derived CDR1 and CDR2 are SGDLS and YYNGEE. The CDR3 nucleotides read TGTGCCAGCAGCGTAGGCGGGGGGAGCTCCTACAATGAGCAGTTCTTC. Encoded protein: CASSVGGGSSYNEQFF. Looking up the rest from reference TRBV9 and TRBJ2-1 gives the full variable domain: DSGVTQTPKHLITATGQRVTLRCSPRSGDLSVYWYQQSLDQGLQFLIQYYNGEERAKGNILERFSAQQFPDLHSELNLSSLELGDSALYFCASSVGGGSSYNEQFFGPGTRLTVL.

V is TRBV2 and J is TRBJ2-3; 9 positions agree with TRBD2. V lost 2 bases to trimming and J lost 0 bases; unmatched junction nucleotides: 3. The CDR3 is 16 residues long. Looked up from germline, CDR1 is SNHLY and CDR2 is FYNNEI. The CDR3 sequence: CASSELAGDSTDTQYF. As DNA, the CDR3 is TGTGCCAGCAGTGAATTAGCGGGGGACAGCACAGATACGCAGTATTTT.

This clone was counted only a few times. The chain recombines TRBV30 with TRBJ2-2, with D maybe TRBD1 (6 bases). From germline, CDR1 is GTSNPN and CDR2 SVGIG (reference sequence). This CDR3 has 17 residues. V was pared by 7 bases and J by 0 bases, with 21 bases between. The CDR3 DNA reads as TGTGCCTTGGTACTAGACAGGTCCTACCCGAACACCGGGGAGCTGTTTTTT. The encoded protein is CALVLDRSYPNTGELFF.

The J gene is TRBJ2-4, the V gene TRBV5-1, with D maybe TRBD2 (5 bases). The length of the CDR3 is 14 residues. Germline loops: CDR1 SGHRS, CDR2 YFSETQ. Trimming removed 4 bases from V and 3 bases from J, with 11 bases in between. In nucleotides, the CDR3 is TGCGCCAGCAGCCCCGAGGGTCACAAAAACATTCAGTACTTC. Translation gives CASSPEGHKNIQYF. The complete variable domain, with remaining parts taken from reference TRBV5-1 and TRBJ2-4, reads KAGVTQTPRYLIKTRGQQVTLSCSPISGHRSVSWYQQTPGQGLQFLFEYFSETQRNKGNFPGRFSGRQFSNSRSEMNVSTLELGDSALYLCASSPEGHKNIQYFGAGTRLSVL.

Here the CDR3 reads CASSLAGHTNTEAFF. In DNA, the CDR3 is TGTGCCAGCAGCTTAGCCGGACATACGAACACTGAAGCTTTCTTT. This chain connects TRBV11-1 to TRBJ1-1; D might be TRBD1 (5 bases). Germline V gives CDR1 SGHAT, CDR2 FQDESV (reference sequence). This CDR3 has 15 residues. V gave up 0 bases and J gave up 1 base, with 9 bases separating them.

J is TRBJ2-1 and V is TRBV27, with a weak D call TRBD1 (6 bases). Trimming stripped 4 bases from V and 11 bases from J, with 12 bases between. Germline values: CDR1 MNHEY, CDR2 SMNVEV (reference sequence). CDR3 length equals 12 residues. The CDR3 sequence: CASSSTGLKQFF. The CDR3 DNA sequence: TGTGCCAGCAGTTCCACAGGGTTAAAGCAGTTCTTC.

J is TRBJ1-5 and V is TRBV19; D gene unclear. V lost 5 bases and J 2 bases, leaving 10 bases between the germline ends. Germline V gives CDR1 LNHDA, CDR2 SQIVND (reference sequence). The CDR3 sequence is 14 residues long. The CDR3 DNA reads TGTGCCAGTAGTCCATACGCGGGCAATCAGCCCCAGCATTTT. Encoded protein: CASSPYAGNQPQHF. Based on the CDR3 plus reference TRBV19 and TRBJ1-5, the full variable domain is DGGITQSPKYLFRKEGQNVTLSCEQNLNHDAMYWYRQDPGQGLRLIYYSQIVNDFQKGDIAEGYSVSREKKESFPLTVTSAQKNPTAFYLCASSPYAGNQPQHFGDGTRLSIL.

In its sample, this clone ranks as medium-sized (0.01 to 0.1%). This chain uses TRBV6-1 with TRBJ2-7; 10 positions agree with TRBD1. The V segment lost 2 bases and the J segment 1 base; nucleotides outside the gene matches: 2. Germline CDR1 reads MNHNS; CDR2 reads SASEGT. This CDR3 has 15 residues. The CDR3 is CASSEPGQGSYEQYF. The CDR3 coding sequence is TGTGCCAGCAGTGAACCGGGACAGGGGTCCTACGAGCAGTACTTC.

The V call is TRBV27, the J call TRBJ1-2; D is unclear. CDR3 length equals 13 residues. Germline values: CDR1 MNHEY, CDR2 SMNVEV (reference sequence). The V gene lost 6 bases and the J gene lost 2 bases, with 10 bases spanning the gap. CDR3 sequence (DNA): TGTGCCAGCAGGGGAGGCGCGAACTATGGCTACACCTTC. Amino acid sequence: CASRGGANYGYTF.

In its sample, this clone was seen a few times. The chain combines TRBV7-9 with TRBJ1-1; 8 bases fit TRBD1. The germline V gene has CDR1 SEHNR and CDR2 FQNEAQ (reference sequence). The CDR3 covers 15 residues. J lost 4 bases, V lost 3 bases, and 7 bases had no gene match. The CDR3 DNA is TGTGCCAGCAGCTTCCGGACAGGGATGGTCACTGAAGCTTTCTTT. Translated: CASSFRTGMVTEAFF.

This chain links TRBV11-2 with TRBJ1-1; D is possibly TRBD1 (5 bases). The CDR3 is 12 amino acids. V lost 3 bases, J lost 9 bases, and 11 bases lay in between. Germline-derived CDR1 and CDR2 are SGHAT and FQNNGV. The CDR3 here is CASSLGGEKAFF. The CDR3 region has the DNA TGTGCCAGCAGCTTGGGAGGGGAGAAAGCTTTCTTT.

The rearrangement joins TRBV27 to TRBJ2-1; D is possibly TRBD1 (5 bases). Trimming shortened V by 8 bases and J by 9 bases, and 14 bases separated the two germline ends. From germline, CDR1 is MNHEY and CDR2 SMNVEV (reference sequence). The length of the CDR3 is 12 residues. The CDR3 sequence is CASAPGHGEQFF. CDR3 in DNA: TGTGCCAGCGCACCAGGGCACGGTGAGCAGTTCTTC.

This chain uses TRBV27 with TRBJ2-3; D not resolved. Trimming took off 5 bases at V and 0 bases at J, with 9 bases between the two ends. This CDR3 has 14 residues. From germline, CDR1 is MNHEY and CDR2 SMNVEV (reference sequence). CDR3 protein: CASSMQESTDTQYF. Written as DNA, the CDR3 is TGTGCCAGCAGTATGCAGGAAAGCACAGATACGCAGTATTTT.

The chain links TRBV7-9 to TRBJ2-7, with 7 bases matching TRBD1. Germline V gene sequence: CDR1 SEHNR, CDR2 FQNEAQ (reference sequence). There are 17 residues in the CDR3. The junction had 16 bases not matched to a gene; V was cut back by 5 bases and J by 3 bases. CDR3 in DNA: TGTGCCAGCAGCGGACCGCCAGAGACAGGGCTAGACTACGAGCAGTACTTC. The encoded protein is CASSGPPETGLDYEQYF.

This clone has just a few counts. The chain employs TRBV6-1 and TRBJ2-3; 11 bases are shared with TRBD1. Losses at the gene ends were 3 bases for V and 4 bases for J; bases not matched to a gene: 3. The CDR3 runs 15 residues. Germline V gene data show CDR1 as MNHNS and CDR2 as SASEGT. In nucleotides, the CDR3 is TGTGCCAGCAGTGATCGGACAGGGGGCTCAGATACGCAGTATTTT. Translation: CASSDRTGGSDTQYF.

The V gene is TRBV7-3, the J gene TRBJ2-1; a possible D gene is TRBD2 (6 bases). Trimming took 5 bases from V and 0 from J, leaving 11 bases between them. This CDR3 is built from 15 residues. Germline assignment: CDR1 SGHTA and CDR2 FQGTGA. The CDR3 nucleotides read TGTGCCAGCAGCATGGTGGGGGGCTCCTACAATGAGCAGTTCTTC. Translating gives CASSMVGGSYNEQFF.

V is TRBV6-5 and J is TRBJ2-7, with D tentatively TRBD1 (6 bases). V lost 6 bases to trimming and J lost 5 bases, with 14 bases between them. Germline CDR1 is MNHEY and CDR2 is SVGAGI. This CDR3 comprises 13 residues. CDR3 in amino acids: CASSLGHLDEQYF. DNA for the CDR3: TGTGCCAGCAGCTTGGGACACCTAGACGAGCAGTACTTC.